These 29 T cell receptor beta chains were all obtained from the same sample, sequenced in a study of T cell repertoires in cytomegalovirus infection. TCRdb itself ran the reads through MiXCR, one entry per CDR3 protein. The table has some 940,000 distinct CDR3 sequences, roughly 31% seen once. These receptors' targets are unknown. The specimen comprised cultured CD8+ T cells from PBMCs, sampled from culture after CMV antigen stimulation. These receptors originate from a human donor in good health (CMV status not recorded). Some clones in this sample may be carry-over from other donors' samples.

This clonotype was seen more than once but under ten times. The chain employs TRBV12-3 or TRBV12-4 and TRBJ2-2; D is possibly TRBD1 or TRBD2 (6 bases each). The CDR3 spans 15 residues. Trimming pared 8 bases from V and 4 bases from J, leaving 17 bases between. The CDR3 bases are TGTGCCAGCGGGACGCGTCCGGGGGCCACCGGGGAGCTGTTTTTT. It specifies CASGTRPGATGELFF.

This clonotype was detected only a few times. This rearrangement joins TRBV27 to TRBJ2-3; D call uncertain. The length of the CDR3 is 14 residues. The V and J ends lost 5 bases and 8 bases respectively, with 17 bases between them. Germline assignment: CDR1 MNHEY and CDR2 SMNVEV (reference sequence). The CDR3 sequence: CASSPPPYSGTQYF. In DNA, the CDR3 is TGTGCCAGCAGTCCCCCGCCCTACTCGGGTACGCAGTATTTT.

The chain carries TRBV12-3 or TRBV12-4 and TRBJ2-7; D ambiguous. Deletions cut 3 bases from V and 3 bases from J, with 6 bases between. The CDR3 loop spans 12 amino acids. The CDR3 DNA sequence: TGTGCCAGCAGTTTTTGGGGCTACGAGCAGTACGTC. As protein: CASSFWGYEQYV.

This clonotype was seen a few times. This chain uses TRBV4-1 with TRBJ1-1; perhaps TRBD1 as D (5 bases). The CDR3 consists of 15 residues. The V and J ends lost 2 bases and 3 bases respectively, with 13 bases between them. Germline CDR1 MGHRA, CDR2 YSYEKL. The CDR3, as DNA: TGCGCCAGCAGCCAAATAGACACGGGGGACACTGAAGCTTTCTTT. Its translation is CASSQIDTGDTEAFF.

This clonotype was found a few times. For the CDR3, the DNA is TGCAGTGCTAGAGATAGAGAGGGACCTTACAATGAGCAGTTCTTC. Translation: CSARDREGPYNEQFF. The V gene is TRBV20-1, the J gene TRBJ2-1, with D perhaps assigned TRBD1 or TRBD2 (5 bases each). The CDR3 totals 15 residues. From germline, CDR1 is DFQATT and CDR2 SNEGSKA (reference sequence). V lost 0 bases and J lost 4, with 13 bases in between.

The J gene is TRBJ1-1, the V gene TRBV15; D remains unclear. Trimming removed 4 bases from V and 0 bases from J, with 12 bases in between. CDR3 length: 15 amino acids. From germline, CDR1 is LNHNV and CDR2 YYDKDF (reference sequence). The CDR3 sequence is CATSKNRLLNTEAFF. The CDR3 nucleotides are TGTGCCACCAGCAAAAATCGGTTGCTGAACACTGAAGCTTTCTTT.

DNA for the CDR3: TGTGCCAGTAGTATAGCCATAGGAGGCCCAGAAGGCACTGAAGCTTTCTTT. Translated: CASSIAIGGPEGTEAFF. This sequence joins TRBV19 and TRBJ1-1; unclear D gene. Germline values: CDR1 LNHDA, CDR2 SQIVND (reference sequence). The CDR3 spans 17 residues. V lost 1 base, J lost 4 bases, and 19 bases lay in between.

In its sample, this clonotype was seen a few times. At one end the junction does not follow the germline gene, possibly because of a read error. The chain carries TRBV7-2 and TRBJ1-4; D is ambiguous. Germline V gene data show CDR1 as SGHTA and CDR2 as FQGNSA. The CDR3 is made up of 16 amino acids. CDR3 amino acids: CASSLAGVRLNEKLFF. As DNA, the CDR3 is TGTGCCAGCAGCCTAGCAGGCGTCAGGCTTAATGAAAAACTGTTTTTT.

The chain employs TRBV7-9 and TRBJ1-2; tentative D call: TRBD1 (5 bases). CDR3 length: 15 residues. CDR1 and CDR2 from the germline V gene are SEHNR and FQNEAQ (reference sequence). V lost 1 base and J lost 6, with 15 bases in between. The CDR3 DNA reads TGTGCCAGCAGCTTAGTTACTGGGGACGGGGATGGCTACACCTTC. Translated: CASSLVTGDGDGYTF.

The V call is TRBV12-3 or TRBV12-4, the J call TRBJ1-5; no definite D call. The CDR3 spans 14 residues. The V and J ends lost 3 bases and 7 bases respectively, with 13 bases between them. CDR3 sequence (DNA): TGTGCCAGCAGTTTGAATAGGGCATGGCAGCCCCAGCATTTT. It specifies CASSLNRAWQPQHF.

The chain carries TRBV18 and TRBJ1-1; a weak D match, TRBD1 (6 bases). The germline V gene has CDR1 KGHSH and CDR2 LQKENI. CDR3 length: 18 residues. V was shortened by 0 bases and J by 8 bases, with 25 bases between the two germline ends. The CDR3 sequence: CASSPPSRGDTRRAEAFF. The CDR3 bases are TGTGCCAGCTCACCACCCTCACGGGGGGACACAAGAAGGGCAGAAGCTTTCTTT.

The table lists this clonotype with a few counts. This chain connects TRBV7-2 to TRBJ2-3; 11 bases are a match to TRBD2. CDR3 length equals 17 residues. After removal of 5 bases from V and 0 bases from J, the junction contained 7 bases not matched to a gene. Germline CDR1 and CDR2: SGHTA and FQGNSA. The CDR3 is CASSQIAGGTSTDTQYF. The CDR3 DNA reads TGTGCCAGCAGCCAAATAGCGGGGGGGACTAGCACAGATACGCAGTATTTT. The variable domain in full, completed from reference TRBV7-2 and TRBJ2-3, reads GAGVSQSPSNKVTEKGKDVELRCDPISGHTALYWYRQSLGQGLEFLIYFQGNSAPDKSGLPSDRFSAERTGGSVSTLTIQRTQQEDSAVYLCASSQIAGGTSTDTQYFGPGTRLTVL.

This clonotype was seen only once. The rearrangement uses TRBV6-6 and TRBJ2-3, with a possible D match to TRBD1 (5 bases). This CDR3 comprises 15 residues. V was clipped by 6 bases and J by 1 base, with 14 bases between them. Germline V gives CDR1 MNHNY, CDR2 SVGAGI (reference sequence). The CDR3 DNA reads TGTGCCAGCAGCCGCTGGGGCGAACGCACAGATACGCAGTATTTT. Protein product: CASSRWGERTDTQYF.

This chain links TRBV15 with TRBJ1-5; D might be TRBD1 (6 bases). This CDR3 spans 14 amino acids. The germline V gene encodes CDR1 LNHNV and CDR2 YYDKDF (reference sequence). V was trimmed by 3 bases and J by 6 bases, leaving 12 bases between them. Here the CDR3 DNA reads TGTGCCACCAGCAGGGACAGATCAACTCAGCCCCAGCATTTT. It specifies CATSRDRSTQPQHF.

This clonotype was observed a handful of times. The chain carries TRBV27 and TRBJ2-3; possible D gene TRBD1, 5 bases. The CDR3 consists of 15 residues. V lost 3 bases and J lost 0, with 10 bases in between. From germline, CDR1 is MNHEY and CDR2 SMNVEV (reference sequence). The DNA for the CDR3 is TGTGCCAGCAGTTTCTACAGGTCTAGCACAGATACGCAGTATTTT. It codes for CASSFYRSSTDTQYF.

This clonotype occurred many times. CDR3 coding DNA: TGTGCCAGCAGCTTAGTACGCAGGTGGGCGGGGGTCCGCGGTGAGCAGTTCTTC. This sequence encodes CASSLVRRWAGVRGEQFF. This rearrangement joins TRBV7-6 to TRBJ2-1, with TRBD2 identical over 7 bases. CDR3 length: 18 amino acids. Germline CDR1 is SGHVS and CDR2 is FNYEAQ. With V trimmed by 1 base and J by 9 bases, 18 bases remained unmatched.

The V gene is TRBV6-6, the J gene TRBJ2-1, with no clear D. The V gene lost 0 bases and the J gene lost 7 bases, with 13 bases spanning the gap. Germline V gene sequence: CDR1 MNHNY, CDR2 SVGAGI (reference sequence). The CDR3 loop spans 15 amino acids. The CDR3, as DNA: TGTGCCAGCAGTTACTCGTCGCTTCACCGGAATGAGCAGTTCTTC. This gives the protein CASSYSSLHRNEQFF.

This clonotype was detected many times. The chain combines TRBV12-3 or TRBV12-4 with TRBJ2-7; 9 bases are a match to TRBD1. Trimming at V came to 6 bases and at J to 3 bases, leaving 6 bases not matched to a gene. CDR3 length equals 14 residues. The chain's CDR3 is CASSPMGQGYEQYF. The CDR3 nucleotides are TGTGCCAGCAGCCCCATGGGACAGGGCTACGAGCAGTACTTC.

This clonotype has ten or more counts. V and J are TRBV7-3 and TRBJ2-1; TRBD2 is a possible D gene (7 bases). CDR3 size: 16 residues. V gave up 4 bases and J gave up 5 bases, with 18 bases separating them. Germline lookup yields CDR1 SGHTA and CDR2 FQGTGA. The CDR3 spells CASSSPGGISNNEQFF. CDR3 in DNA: TGTGCCAGCAGCTCGCCGGGGGGCATAAGTAACAATGAGCAGTTCTTC.

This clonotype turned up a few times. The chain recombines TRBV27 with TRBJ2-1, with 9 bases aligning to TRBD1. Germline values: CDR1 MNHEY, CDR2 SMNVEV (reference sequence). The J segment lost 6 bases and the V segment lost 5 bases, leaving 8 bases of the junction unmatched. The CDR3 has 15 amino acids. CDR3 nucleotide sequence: TGTGCCAGCAGTCCAGGGACAGGGAGGAGCAATGAGCAGTTCTTC. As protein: CASSPGTGRSNEQFF.

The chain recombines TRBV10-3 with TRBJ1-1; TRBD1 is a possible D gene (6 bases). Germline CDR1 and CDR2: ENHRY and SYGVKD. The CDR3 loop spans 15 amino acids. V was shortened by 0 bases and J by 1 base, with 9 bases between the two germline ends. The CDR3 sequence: CAISESRGKNTEAFF. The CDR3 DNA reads TGTGCCATCAGTGAGTCAAGGGGGAAGAACACTGAAGCTTTCTTT.

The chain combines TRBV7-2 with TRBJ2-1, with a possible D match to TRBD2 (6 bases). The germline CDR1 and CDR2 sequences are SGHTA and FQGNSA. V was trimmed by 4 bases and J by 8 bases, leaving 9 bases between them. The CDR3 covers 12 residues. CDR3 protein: CASSWGEYEQFF. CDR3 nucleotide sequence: TGTGCCAGCAGCTGGGGGGAGTATGAGCAGTTCTTC.

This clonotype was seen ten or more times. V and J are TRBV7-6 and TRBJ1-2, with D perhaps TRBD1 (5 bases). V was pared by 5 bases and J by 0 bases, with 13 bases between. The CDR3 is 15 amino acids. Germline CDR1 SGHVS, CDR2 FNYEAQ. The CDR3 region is CASSQGDYSNYGYTF. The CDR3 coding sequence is TGTGCCAGCAGCCAAGGGGACTATTCTAACTATGGCTACACCTTC.

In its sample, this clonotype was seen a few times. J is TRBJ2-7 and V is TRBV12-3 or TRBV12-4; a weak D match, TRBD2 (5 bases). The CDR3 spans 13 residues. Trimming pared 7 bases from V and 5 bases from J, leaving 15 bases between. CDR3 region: CASTDPNGNEQYV. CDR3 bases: TGTGCCAGCACCGACCCCAACGGGAACGAGCAGTACGTC.

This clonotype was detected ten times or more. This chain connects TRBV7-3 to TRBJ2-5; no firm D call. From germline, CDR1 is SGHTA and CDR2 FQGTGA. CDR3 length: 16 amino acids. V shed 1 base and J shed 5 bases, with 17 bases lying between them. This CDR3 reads CASSLRRRLIWETQYF. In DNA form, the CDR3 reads TGTGCCAGCAGCTTAAGGCGACGCCTGATATGGGAGACCCAGTACTTC.

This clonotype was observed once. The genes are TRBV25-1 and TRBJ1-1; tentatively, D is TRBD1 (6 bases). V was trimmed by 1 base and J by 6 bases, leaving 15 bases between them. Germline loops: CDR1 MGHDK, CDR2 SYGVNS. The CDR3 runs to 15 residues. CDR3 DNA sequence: TGTGCCAGCAGTGAATGGAAGGGGGACGGGTCTGAAGCTTTCTTT. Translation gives CASSEWKGDGSEAFF.

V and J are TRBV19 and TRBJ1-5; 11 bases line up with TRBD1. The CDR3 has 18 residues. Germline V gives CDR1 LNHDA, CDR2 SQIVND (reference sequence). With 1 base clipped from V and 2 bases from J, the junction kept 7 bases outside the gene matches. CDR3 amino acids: CASSIGTGGMYGNQPQHF. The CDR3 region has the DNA TGTGCCAGTAGTATAGGGACAGGGGGCATGTACGGCAATCAGCCCCAGCATTTT.

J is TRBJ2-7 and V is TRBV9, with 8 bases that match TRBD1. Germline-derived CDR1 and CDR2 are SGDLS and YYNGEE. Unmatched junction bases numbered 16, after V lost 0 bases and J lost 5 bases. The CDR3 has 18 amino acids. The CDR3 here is CASSVDPGGTIPGHEQYF. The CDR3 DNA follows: TGTGCCAGCAGCGTAGACCCAGGGGGCACCATTCCGGGCCACGAGCAGTACTTC.

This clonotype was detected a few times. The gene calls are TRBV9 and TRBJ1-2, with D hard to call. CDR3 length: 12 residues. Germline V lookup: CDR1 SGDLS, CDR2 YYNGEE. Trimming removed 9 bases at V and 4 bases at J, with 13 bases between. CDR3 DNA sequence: TGTGCCACCAGTGAAATCAGCTATGGCTACACCTTC. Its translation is CATSEISYGYTF.